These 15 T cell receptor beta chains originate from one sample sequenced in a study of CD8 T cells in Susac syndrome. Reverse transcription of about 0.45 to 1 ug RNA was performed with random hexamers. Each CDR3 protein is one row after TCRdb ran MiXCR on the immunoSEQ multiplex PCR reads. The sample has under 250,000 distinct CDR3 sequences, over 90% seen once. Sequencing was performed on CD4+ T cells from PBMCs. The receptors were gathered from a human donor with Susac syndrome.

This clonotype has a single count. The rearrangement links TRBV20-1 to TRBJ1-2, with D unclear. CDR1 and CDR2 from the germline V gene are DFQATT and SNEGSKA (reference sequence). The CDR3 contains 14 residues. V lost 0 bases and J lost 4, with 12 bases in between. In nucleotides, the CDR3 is TGCAGTGCTAGAGATCCCAGACGCCCCTATGGCTACACCTTC. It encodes CSARDPRRPYGYTF.

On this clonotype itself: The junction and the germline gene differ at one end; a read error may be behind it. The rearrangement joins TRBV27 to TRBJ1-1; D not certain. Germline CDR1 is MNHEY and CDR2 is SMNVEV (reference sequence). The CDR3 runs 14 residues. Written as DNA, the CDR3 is TGTGCCGGCAGTAGGCCCGGGCCGTTCACTGAAGCTTTCTTT. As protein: CAGSRPGPFTEAFF.

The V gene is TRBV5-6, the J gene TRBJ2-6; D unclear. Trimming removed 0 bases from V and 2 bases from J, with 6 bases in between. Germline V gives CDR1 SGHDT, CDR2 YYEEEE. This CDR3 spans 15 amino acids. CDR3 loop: CASSLGVTGANVLTF. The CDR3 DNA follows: TGTGCCAGCAGCTTGGGAGTTACTGGGGCCAACGTCCTGACTTTC.

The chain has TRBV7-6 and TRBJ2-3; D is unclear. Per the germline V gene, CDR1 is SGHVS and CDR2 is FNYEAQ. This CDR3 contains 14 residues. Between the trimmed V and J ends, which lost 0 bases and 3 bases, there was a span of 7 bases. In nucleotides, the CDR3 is TGTGCCAGCAGCTTAGCCGTCCAGACAGATACGCAGTATTTT. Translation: CASSLAVQTDTQYF. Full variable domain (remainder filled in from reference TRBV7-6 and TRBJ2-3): GAGVSQSPRYKVTKRGQDVALRCDPISGHVSLYWYRQALGQGPEFLTYFNYEAQQDKSGLPNDRFSAERPEGSISTLTIQRTEQRDSAMYRCASSLAVQTDTQYFGPGTRLTVL.

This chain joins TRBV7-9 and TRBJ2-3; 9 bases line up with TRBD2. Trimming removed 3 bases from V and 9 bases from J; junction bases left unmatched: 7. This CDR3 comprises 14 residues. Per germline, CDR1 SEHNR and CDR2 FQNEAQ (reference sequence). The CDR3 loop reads CASSFGGGVSTQYF. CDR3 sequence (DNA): TGTGCCAGCAGCTTCGGCGGGGGGGTGAGCACGCAGTATTTT.

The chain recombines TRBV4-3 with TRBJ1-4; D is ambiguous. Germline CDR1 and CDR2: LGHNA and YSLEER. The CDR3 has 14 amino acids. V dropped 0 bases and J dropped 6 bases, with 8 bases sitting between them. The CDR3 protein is CASSQEDDYEKLFF. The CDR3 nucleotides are TGCGCCAGCAGCCAAGAAGACGACTATGAAAAACTGTTTTTT.

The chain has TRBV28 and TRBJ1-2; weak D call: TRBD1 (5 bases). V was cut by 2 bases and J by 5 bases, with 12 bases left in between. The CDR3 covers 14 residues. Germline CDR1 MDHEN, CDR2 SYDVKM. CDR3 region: CASSLGTPGYGYTF. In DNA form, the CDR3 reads TGTGCCAGCAGTTTAGGGACCCCGGGATATGGCTACACCTTC.

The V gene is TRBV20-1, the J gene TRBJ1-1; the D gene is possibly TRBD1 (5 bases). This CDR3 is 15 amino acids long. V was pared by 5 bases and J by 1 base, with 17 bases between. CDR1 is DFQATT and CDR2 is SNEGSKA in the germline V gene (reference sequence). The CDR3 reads CSAGGGAGQNTEAFF. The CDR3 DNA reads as TGCAGTGCTGGGGGAGGAGCAGGGCAGAACACTGAAGCTTTCTTT.

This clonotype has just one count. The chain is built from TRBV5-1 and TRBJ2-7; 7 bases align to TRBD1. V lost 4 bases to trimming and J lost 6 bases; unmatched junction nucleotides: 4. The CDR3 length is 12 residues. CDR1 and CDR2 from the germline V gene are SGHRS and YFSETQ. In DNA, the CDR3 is TGCGCCAGCAGCGCGACAGGGCCCGAGCAGTACTTC. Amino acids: CASSATGPEQYF.

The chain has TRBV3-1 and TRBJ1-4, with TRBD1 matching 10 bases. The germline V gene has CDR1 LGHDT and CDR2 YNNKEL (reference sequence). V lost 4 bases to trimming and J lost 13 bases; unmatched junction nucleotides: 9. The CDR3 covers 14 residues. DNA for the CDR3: TGTGCCAGCAGCCGACAGGGGGCCTCGGGAGTACTGTTTTTT. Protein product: CASSRQGASGVLFF.

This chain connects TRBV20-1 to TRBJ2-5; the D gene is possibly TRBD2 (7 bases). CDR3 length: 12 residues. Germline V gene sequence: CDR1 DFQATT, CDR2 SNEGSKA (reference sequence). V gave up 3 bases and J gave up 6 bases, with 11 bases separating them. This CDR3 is CSASSGGQTQYF. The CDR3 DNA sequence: TGCAGTGCTAGTTCGGGGGGCCAGACCCAGTACTTC.

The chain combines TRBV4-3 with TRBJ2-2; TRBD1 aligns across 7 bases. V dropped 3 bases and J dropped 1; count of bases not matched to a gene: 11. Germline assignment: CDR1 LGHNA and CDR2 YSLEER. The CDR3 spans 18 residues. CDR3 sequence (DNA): TGCGCCAGCAGCCATAACAGGGGTCCTAATTTGAACACCGGGGAGCTGTTTTTT. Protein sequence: CASSHNRGPNLNTGELFF.

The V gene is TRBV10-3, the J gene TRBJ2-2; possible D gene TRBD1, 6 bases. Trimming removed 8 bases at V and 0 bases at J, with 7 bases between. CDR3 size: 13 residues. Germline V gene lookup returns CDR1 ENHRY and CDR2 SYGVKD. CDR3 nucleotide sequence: TGTGCCATCTGGACAGCGAACACCGGGGAGCTGTTTTTT. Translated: CAIWTANTGELFF.

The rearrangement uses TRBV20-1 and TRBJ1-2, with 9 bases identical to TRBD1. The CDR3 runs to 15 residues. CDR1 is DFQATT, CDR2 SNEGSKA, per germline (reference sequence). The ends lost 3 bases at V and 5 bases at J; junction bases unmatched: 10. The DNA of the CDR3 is TGCAGTGCTAGCCCGCGGGACAGGGTCCTATATGGCTACACCTTC. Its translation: CSASPRDRVLYGYTF.

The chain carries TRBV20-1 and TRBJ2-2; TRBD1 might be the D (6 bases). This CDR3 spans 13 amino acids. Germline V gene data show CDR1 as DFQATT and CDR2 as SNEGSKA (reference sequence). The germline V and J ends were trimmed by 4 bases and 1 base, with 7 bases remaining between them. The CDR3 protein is CSATDRNTGELFF. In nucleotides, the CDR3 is TGCAGTGCTACGGACAGGAACACCGGGGAGCTGTTTTTT.